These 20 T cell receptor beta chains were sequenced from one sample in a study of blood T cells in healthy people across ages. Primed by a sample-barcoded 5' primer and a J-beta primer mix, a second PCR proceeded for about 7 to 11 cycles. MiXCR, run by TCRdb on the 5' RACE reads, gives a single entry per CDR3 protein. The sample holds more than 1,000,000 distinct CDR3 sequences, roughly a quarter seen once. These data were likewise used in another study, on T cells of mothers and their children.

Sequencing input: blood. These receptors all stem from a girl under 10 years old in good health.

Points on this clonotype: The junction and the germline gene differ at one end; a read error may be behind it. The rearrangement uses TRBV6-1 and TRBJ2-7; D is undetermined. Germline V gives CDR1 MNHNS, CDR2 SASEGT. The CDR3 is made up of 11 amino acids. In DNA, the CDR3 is TGTGCCAGCGAAGTGGCCTACGAGGAGTACTTC. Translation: CASEVAYEEYF.

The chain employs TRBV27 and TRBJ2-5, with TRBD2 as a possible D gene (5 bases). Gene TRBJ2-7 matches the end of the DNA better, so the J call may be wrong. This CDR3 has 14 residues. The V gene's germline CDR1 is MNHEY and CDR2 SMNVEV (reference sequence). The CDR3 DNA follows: TGTGCCAGCAGTTCGACTACCTCCTTCTACGAGCAGTACTTC. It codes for CASSSTTSFYEQYF.

The CDR3 nucleotides read TGTGCCAGCAGTTCCCCTGGGGTTGGCAATCAGCCCCAGCATTTT. It codes for CASSSPGVGNQPQHF. This rearrangement joins TRBV12-3 or TRBV12-4 to TRBJ1-5; D remains ambiguous. Trimming left V 4 bases short and J 2 bases short, with 12 bases between. This CDR3 spans 15 amino acids.

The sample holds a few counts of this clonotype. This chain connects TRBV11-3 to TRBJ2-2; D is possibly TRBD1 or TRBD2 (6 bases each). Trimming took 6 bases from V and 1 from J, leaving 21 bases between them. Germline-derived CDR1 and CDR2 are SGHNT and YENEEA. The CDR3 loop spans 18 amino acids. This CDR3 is CASRPRIGGPGNTGELFF. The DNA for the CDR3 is TGTGCCAGCAGACCAAGGATTGGGGGGCCGGGGAACACCGGGGAGCTGTTTTTT. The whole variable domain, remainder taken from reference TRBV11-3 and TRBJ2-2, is EAGVVQSPRYKIIEKKQPVAFWCNPISGHNTLYWYLQNLGQGPELLIRYENEEAVDDSQLPKDRFSAERLKGVDSTLKIQPAELGDSAVYLCASRPRIGGPGNTGELFFGEGSRLTVL.

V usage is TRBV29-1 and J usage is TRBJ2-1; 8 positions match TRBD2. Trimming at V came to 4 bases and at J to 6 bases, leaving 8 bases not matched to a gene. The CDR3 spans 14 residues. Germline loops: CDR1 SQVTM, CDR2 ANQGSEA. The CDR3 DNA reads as TGCAGCGTTGGAGTAGGACTAGCTGGCAATGAGCAGTTCTTC. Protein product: CSVGVGLAGNEQFF.

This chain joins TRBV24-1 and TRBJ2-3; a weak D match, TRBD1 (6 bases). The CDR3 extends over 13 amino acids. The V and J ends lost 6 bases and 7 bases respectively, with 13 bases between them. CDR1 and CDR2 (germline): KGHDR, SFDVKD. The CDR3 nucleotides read TGTGCCACCAGTAACACAGGGATGCATACGCAGTATTTT. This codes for CATSNTGMHTQYF.

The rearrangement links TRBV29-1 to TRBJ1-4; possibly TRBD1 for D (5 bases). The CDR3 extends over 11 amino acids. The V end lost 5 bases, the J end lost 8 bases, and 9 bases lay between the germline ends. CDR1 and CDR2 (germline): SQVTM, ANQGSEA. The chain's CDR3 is CSVRGEEKLFF. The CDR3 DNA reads TGCAGCGTTCGGGGGGAGGAAAAACTGTTTTTT.

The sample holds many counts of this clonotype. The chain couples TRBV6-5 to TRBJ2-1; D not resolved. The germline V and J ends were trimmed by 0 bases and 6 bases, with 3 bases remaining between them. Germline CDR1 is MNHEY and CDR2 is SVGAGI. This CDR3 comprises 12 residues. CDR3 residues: CASSYSGNEQFF. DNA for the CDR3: TGTGCCAGCAGTTACTCCGGCAATGAGCAGTTCTTC.

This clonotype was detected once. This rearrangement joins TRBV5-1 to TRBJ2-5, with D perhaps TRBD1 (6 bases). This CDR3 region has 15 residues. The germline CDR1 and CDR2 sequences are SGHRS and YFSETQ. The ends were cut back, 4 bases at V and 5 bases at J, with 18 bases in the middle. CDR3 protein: CASSAGTPRVETQYF. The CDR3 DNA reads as TGCGCCAGCAGCGCCGGGACACCTCGGGTCGAGACCCAGTACTTC.

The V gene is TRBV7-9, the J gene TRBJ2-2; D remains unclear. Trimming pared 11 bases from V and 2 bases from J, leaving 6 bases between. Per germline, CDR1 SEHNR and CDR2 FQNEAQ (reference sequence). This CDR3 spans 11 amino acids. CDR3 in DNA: TGTGCCCGGAGAAACACCGGGGAGCTGTTTTTT. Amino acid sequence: CARRNTGELFF.

Written as DNA, the CDR3 is TGTGCCAGCAGTTTAAGGCAGCCGTTCTACGAGCAGTACTTC. Translation gives CASSLRQPFYEQYF. The chain uses TRBV27 and TRBJ2-1; D unclear. The better agreement between TRBJ2-7 and the DNA end casts doubt on the J call. The CDR3 contains 14 residues. Germline CDR1 reads MNHEY; CDR2 reads SMNVEV (reference sequence).

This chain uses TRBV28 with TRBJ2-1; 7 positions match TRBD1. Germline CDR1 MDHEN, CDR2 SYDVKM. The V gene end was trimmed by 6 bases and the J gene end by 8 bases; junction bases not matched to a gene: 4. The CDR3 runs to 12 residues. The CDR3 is CASRRGTDEQFF. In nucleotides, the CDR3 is TGTGCCAGCAGAAGAGGGACAGATGAGCAGTTCTTC.

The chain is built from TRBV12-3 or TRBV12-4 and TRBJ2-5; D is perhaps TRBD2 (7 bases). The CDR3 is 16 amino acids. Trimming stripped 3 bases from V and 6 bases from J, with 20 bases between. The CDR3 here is CASSLRVQGGGKTQYF. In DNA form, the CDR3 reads TGTGCCAGCAGTTTGAGGGTACAGGGAGGGGGAAAGACCCAGTACTTC.

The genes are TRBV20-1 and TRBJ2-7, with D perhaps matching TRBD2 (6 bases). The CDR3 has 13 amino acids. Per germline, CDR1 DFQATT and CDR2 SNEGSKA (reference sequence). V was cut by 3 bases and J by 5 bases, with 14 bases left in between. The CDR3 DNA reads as TGCAGTGCTAGGGGACTGGAAATCAACGAGCAGTACTTC. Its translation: CSARGLEINEQYF.

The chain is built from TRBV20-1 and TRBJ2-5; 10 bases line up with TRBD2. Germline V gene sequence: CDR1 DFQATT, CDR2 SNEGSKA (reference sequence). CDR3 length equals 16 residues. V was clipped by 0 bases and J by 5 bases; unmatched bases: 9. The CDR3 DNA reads TGCAGTGCTAGAGACCACCTAGCGGGAGATATCGAGACCCAGTACTTC. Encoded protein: CSARDHLAGDIETQYF.

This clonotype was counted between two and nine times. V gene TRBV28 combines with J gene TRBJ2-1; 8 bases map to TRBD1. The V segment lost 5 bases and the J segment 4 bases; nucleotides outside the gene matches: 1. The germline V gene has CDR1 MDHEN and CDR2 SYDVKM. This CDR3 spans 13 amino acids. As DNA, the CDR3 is TGTGCCAGCAGTACAGGGGGTTACAATGAGCAGTTCTTC. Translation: CASSTGGYNEQFF.

CDR3 DNA: TGCGCCAGCAGCCAAGATGGGCAGGAGGTGCAGCCCCAGTATTTT. Amino acid sequence: CASSQDGQEVQPQYF. The V call is TRBV4-1, the J call TRBJ1-5, with a possible D match to TRBD2 (5 bases). The J call may not be correct, given that the DNA end is closer to TRBJ2-3. The CDR3 runs to 15 residues. Germline V gene sequence: CDR1 MGHRA, CDR2 YSYEKL.

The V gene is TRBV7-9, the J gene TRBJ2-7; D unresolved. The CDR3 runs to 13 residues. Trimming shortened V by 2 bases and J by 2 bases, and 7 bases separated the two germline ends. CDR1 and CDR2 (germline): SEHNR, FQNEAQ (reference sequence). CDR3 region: CASSLSSTYEQYF. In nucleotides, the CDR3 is TGTGCCAGCAGCTTATCCAGCACCTACGAGCAGTACTTC.

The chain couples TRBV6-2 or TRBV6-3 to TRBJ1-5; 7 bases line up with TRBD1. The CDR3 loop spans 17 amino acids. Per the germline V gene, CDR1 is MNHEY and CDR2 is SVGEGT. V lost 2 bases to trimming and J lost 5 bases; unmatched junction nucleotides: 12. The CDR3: CASSYVEHRGGHQPQHF. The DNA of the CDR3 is TGTGCCAGCAGTTACGTCGAACACAGGGGAGGCCATCAGCCCCAGCATTTT.

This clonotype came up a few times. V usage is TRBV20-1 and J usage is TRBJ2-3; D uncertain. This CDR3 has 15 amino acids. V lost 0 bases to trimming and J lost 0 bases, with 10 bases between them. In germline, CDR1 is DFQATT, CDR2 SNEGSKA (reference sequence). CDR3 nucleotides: TGCAGTGCTAGAGATTCAAGATTGAGCACAGATACGCAGTATTTT. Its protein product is CSARDSRLSTDTQYF.